A single sample gave rise to the 16 T cell receptor beta chains below, sequenced in a study of T cells in Graves' hyperthyroidism and ophthalmopathy. There were TCR beta CDR3 regions amplified from RNA transcripts. During a first-round RT-PCR of the TCR CDR3, the HTBI primer set was used. MiXCR, run by TCRdb on the multiplex PCR reads, gives a single entry per CDR3 protein. The top ten clones hold approximately 16% of a sample with 730,000 or so distinct CDR3 sequences, roughly a sixth of them seen once. Sequences were obtained from blood. The origin of the receptors is a woman between 45 and 60 years old with Graves' hyperthyroidism that later progressed to Graves' ophthalmopathy.

V and J are TRBV6-2 or TRBV6-3 and TRBJ1-1; 9 nucleotides match TRBD1. V lost 5 bases, J lost 0 bases, and 4 bases stayed unmatched. The germline CDR1 and CDR2 sequences are MNHEY and SVGEGT. CDR3 size: 15 residues. CDR3 sequence reads: CASSRTGEMNTEAFF. As DNA, the CDR3 is TGTGCCAGCAGTCGGACAGGGGAGATGAACACTGAAGCTTTCTTT.

This clonotype has a handful of counts. The rearrangement uses TRBV19 and TRBJ1-5; D might be TRBD1 (5 bases). The CDR3 contains 12 residues. V shed 7 bases and J shed 7 bases, with 11 bases lying between them. Germline V CDR1 and CDR2: LNHDA, SQIVND (reference sequence). For the CDR3, the DNA is TGTGCCAGTAACTTTGGGACCCAGCCCCAGCATTTT. Its translation is CASNFGTQPQHF.

The chain links TRBV7-9 to TRBJ2-4; 7 bases are shared with TRBD2. The J segment lost 8 bases and the V segment lost 3 bases, leaving 13 bases of the junction unmatched. This CDR3 is built from 16 residues. CDR1 SEHNR and CDR2 FQNEAQ come from the germline V gene (reference sequence). The CDR3 region is CASSFDPGGPNDIQYF. The DNA of the CDR3 is TGTGCCAGCAGCTTTGATCCGGGAGGCCCGAACGACATTCAGTACTTC.

This clonotype was seen many times. The chain combines TRBV11-2 with TRBJ1-2; D is unclear. The CDR3 consists of 18 residues. CDR1 is SGHAT, CDR2 FQNNGV, per germline. The germline V and J ends were trimmed by 4 bases and 4 bases, with 25 bases remaining between them. The CDR3 coding sequence is TGTGCCAGCAGCTCCTACCCCAAGGCCGAGGTGGGGTCCTATGGCTACACCTTC. The encoded protein is CASSSYPKAEVGSYGYTF.

The DNA for the CDR3 is TGCAGTGCTAAATTTCCCCAGGGGAGCTATGGCTACACCTTC. Protein sequence: CSAKFPQGSYGYTF. The chain links TRBV20-1 to TRBJ1-2; perhaps TRBD1 as D (6 bases). The CDR3 consists of 14 residues. V was cut by 4 bases and J by 4 bases, with 16 bases left in between. Germline CDR1 is DFQATT and CDR2 is SNEGSKA (reference sequence).

The rearrangement links TRBV7-8 to TRBJ2-3, with 14 bases matching TRBD2. There are 18 residues in the CDR3. V was pared by 2 bases and J by 1 base, with 5 bases of the junction left unmatched. Looked up from germline, CDR1 is SGHVS and CDR2 is FQNEAQ. CDR3 DNA: TGTGCCAGCAGCTTAAAGGGACTAGCGGGGGACCGCACAGATACGCAGTATTTT. It specifies CASSLKGLAGDRTDTQYF.

This clonotype has a count of ten or more. The chain links TRBV7-8 to TRBJ2-7; D gene uncertain. The CDR3 consists of 13 residues. Trimming removed 5 bases from V and 3 bases from J, with 11 bases in between. Looked up from germline, CDR1 is SGHVS and CDR2 is FQNEAQ. The DNA for the CDR3 is TGTGCCAGCAGCAAGGACGGCGGCTACGAGCAGTACTTC. Its translation: CASSKDGGYEQYF.

The gene calls are TRBV29-1 and TRBJ2-7, with D tentatively TRBD1 (5 bases). This CDR3 contains 12 residues. V was pared by 1 base and J by 2 bases, with 6 bases between. Germline CDR1 is SQVTM and CDR2 is ANQGSEA. The CDR3 loop reads CSVEGQTYEQYF. Written as DNA, the CDR3 is TGCAGCGTTGAAGGACAGACCTACGAGCAGTACTTC.

This clonotype was found many times. The chain has TRBV5-1 and TRBJ1-4; no clear D gene. V was shortened by 4 bases and J by 4 bases, with 11 bases between the two germline ends. CDR3 length: 14 residues. Germline lookup yields CDR1 SGHRS and CDR2 YFSETQ. CDR3 amino acids: CASSLERGNEKLFF. CDR3 DNA sequence: TGCGCCAGCAGCCTGGAGCGGGGTAATGAAAAACTGTTTTTT.

The chain links TRBV24-1 to TRBJ1-2, with D possibly TRBD1 on 5 matching bases. V gave up 5 bases and J gave up 0 bases, with 15 bases separating them. Germline V gives CDR1 KGHDR, CDR2 SFDVKD. This CDR3 spans 16 amino acids. The CDR3, as DNA: TGTGCCACCAGTGCCGAGGGACGTTATACTAACTATGGCTACACCTTC. Translated: CATSAEGRYTNYGYTF.

The CDR3 bases are TGTGCCACTATGAGGGTCGCAGTGAACACTGAAGCTTTCTTT. It codes for CATMRVAVNTEAFF. The chain carries TRBV19 and TRBJ1-1; D gene uncertain. The V and J ends lost 10 bases and 0 bases respectively, with 15 bases between them. Germline values: CDR1 LNHDA, CDR2 SQIVND (reference sequence). CDR3 length: 14 amino acids. Drawing the rest from reference TRBV19 and TRBJ1-1, the complete variable domain is DGGITQSPKYLFRKEGQNVTLSCEQNLNHDAMYWYRQDPGQGLRLIYYSQIVNDFQKGDIAEGYSVSREKKESFPLTVTSAQKNPTAFYLCATMRVAVNTEAFFGQGTRLTVV.

The V and J genes are TRBV7-9 and TRBJ2-7, with no clear D. Trimming stripped 1 base from V and 0 bases from J, with 10 bases between. CDR3 length: 15 residues. Germline loops: CDR1 SEHNR, CDR2 FQNEAQ (reference sequence). The CDR3 DNA reads as TGTGCCAGCAGCTTAGACATTATGGGCTCCTACGAGCAGTACTTC. Translating it yields CASSLDIMGSYEQYF.

This clonotype was found a few times. V and J are TRBV29-1 and TRBJ2-5; 10 bases map to TRBD2. V shed 6 bases and J 5 bases; nucleotides not matched to a gene: 6. The CDR3 length is 13 residues. From germline, CDR1 is SQVTM and CDR2 ANQGSEA. The DNA for the CDR3 is TGCAGCGTGTCTAGCGGGGGCGGTGAGACCCAGTACTTC. It codes for CSVSSGGGETQYF.

In this sample, this clonotype turned up many times. V gene TRBV11-3 combines with J gene TRBJ2-1; the match to TRBD1 covers 9 bases. The J segment lost 4 bases and the V segment lost 3 bases, leaving 4 bases of the junction unmatched. Germline values: CDR1 SGHNT, CDR2 YENEEA. This CDR3 spans 15 amino acids. The CDR3 DNA reads as TGTGCCAGCAGCTTGATTGGACAGGGGTACAATGAGCAGTTCTTC. Translating gives CASSLIGQGYNEQFF.

The chain recombines TRBV7-9 with TRBJ1-2; D possibly corresponds to TRBD1 (6 bases). CDR1 SEHNR and CDR2 FQNEAQ come from the germline V gene (reference sequence). The CDR3 runs 13 residues. V was trimmed by 4 bases and J by 4 bases, leaving 10 bases between them. CDR3 DNA sequence: TGTGCCAGCAGCTCCTCAGGGGTCTATGGCTACACCTTC. Translating it yields CASSSSGVYGYTF.

The chain links TRBV5-1 to TRBJ1-2; the match to TRBD1 covers 7 bases. The trim removed 0 bases at V and 1 base at J, leaving 6 bases unmatched. Germline values: CDR1 SGHRS, CDR2 YFSETQ. The CDR3 is 16 residues long. The CDR3 protein is CASSLDPGTDNYGYTF. CDR3 nucleotide sequence: TGCGCCAGCAGCTTGGACCCCGGGACAGATAACTATGGCTACACCTTC.